This T cell receptor (beta chain) emerged from a study of blood T cell repertoires in COVID-19. Study in general: COVID-19 samples, acute and convalescent, were from the United States, Italy and Spain. The analysed material was cDNA or gDNA that came from T cells, B-cell-depleted T cells, or PBMCs.

J was trimmed by 5 bases and V by 4 bases; bases with no gene match: 10. Per germline, CDR1 SGDLS and CDR2 YYNGEE. The CDR3 consists of 16 residues. Assay: immunoSEQ multiplex PCR; the TCRdb copy retains only in-frame clones and omits some. The sample shows approximately 92,000 clones, 55% to 80% of them seen only once. The sequenced sample consisted of peripheral blood. The chain employs TRBV9 and TRBJ2-5, with 11 bases fitting TRBD1. The sequence was obtained from a woman aged 55-75 years in a cohort sampled during active or convalescent COVID-19. CDR3 amino acids: CASSPRTGGAWETQYF. DNA for the CDR3: TGTGCCAGCAGCCCGCGGACAGGGGGCGCTTGGGAGACCCAGTACTTC.